This TCR beta chain originates from a study of CD8 T cells in Susac syndrome. About the research overall: When their blood was taken, patients with Susac syndrome were therapy-naive, taking corticosteroids, or taking intravenous immunoglobulin alone.

The CDR3 consists of 14 residues. Germline V gives CDR1 DFQATT, CDR2 SNEGSKA (reference sequence). V was cut by 7 bases and J by 4 bases, with 19 bases left in between. When the RNA was reverse transcribed, random hexamers were used with an input of roughly 0.5 to 1 ug. MiXCR, applied by TCRdb to the immunoSEQ multiplex PCR reads, yields one record per CDR3 protein. The sample shows about 170,000 distinct CDR3 sequences, roughly 95% of them seen only once. The chain joins TRBV20-1 to TRBJ2-5; perhaps TRBD2 as D (6 bases). Sequencing was carried out using CD4+ T cells from PBMCs. This TCR derives from a human donor with Susac syndrome. The DNA of the CDR3 is TGCAGTGTTCCCCCTCACCGGGAGAGAGAGACCCAGTACTTC. This gives the protein CSVPPHRERETQYF.